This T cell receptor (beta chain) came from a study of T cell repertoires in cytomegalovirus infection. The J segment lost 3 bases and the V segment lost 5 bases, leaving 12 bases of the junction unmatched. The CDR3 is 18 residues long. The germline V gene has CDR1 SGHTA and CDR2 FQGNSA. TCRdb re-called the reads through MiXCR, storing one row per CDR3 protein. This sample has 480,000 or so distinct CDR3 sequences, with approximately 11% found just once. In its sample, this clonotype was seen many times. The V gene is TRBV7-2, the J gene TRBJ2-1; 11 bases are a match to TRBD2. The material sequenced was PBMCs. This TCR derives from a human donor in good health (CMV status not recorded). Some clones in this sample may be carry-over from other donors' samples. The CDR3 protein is CASSPRALAGGLYNEQFF. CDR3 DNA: TGTGCCAGCAGCCCGAGAGCTCTAGCGGGGGGTCTCTACAATGAGCAGTTCTTC.